This TCR beta chain was identified in a study of shared clonotypes between healthy human individuals (TCRdb year 2020). At the level of the whole study: Two women and a few men aged 18 to 49 years were included in the cohort. For each donor, CD4 naive and CD4 memory were each run on three plates, CD8 naive on two plates, and CD8 memory on one plate. To estimate repertoire size and how much clonotypes are shared between individuals, the study performed deep sequencing of blood TCR repertoires from roughly five healthy adults. To increase sequencing depth and limit assay-specific biases, different laboratories used diverse techniques to prepare libraries and sequence TCR repertoires. Each donor's leukapheresis produced roughly between roughly 0.85 and 10 billion PBMCs.

The full study reports these points: Only blood was sampled, and tissue TCR repertoires likely differ from those in blood. Naive subsets generally had larger estimated clonotype richness than memory subsets. Pairwise subsampling indicated that sequencing depth was expected to affect the degree of clonotype sharing among donors. Rarefaction of sorted-subset datasets indicated incomplete sequencing despite the large sequencing depth. Because the study included only a small number of donors, the genetic and exposure-history diversity represented was limited. Sharing across four donors was observed for approximately 4.6% of naive CD4, less than 4% of naive CD8, 2.3% of memory CD4, and approximately 0.41% of memory CD8 clonotypes. Higher generation probabilities were observed for clonotypes shared by all four sorted-subset donors than for non-shared clonotypes.

CDR1 and CDR2 (MDHEN, SYDVKM) derive from the germline V gene. Including the terminal cysteine and phenylalanine, the CDR3 comprises 18 residues. CDR3 DNA is the only sequence kept; it has 54 bases, read in frame from the first base. Trimming at the junction amounts to 3 bases on V and 1 base on J, and the germline ends lie 18 bases apart. With regard to this clone: The clone's antigen remains unknown. No much larger clonotype is one base removed from it; base qualities were not supplied.

Using the deep immunoSEQ assay, TCR CDR3 regions were amplified from genomic DNA by multiplex PCR. Genomic DNA extracted from each cell subset was distributed evenly over all wells of several immunoSEQ 96-well plates, and each plate served as one replicate. For sorted subsets, 200 to 250 ng of genomic DNA, equivalent to about 30,000 T cell genomes, went into each replicate PCR. Purified libraries were measured with a Qubit 3.0 fluorometer, size-checked on a Bioanalyzer 2100, and measured again with the KAPA Library Quantification kit. Each immunoSEQ 96-well plate was sequenced on its own single-read 150-cycle Illumina NextSeq 550 flow cell. As for the original processing: Because only junctional sequences without quality scores were contained in the immunoSEQ output, filtering matching that applied to full-length reads could not be performed. Sequences were annotated with PyIR, a Python wrapper for IgBLAST v1.9, and V/J genes and CDR3 were assigned using IMGT germline references. Reads with weak V/J assignments (E-value above 1e-6), missing CDR3, stop codons, out-of-frame junctions, or ambiguous translated residues were removed. V3J clonotypes were defined as sequences sharing an identical inferred V gene, J gene, and CDR3 amino acid sequence. Percentage overlap between repertoires was computed as shared unique clonotypes divided by the size of the smaller repertoire. Repertoire richness was assessed with RTK rarefaction, the Chao1 estimator, and Recon v2.1 estimates of unobserved clonotypes. Generation probabilities for all TCRbeta clonotypes obtained by the gDNA method from a few donors were computed using OLGA. TCRdb took this table from immuneACCESS and kept in-frame rearrangements with V and J called. Such tables lack part of the clones; where checked against another copy, unresolved V genes explain under half of the gap, and the rest is unexplained. V and J calls and clone size are as listed in that table; D and trimming were resolved from the DNA. In this sample the table shows just over 2,000,000 clones, about 95% of which occur a single time. The leading ten clones occupy approximately 1.2% of the sample.

CD8 naive samples were obtained by positive selection for CCR7 among CD45RO-negative cells, yielding a CD45RA+CCR7+ population from which TemRA cells were excluded. The donors were healthy, HIV-negative adults with no recently reported acute infections or vaccinations. All donors were Caucasian adults living in Nashville, Tennessee, USA. Blood was collected by leukapheresis, and PBMCs were isolated by Ficoll-Histopaque density gradient centrifugation and then cryopreserved in liquid nitrogen vapor phase. Purity and quantity of every magnetically sorted T cell population were checked by analytical flow cytometry. Genomic DNA was isolated from every sorted fraction and measured by UV absorbance on a Nanodrop 2000c.

The sequence is built from TRBV28 and TRBJ1-4, with a weak D call of TRBD1 (5 bases match). The sequenced sample consisted of naive CD8+ T cells sorted from blood. Sample cell subset or site, as interpreted from the label and publication: CD45RA+CCR7+. The TCR was taken from a man aged 18 to 35 in good health. The DNA sequence follows: TGTGCCAGCAGTTTTATCGGGGCCCCAAAGGGAACTAATGAAAAACTGTTTTTT. It translates to CASSFIGAPKGTNEKLFF.